These T cell receptor beta chains were read from a single sample in a study of OX40 agonist ivuxolimab in advanced cancers. Produced via immunoSEQ multiplex PCR; TCRdb's table is partial and in-frame only. The sample holds fewer than 55,000 clones, roughly nine tenths seen once. Sequencing used CD4+ or CD8+ T cells sorted from blood, obtained in a trial of the OX40 agonist ivuxolimab. These receptors originate from an adult with an advanced solid tumor such as melanoma, head and neck, liver or kidney cancer. Both conserved end residues are part of each CDR3. The order of the fields is V gene, J gene, D gene, clone size, CDR3 DNA, CDR3 protein. The D gene is left open where the match is weak. Some rows mark clone size as missing; the rest say once, few, many or name a class of expanded clone.

v_call: TRBV5-5; j_call: TRBJ2-7; d_call: TRBD1; clone_size: few; cdr3_nt: TGTGCCAGCAGACGCGGACAGGGGCCAACCTACGAGCAGTACTTC; cdr3_aa: CASRRGQGPTYEQYF
v_call: TRBV2; j_call: TRBJ2-3; d_call: -; clone_size: -; cdr3_nt: TGTGCCAGCAGTGACAGGGATTTGTATAGCACAGATACGCAGTATTTT; cdr3_aa: CASSDRDLYSTDTQYF
v_call: TRBV2; j_call: TRBJ1-4; d_call: -; clone_size: -; cdr3_nt: TGTGCCAGCAGTAAGGACAGCCGAATGGGTGGACTGTTTTTT; cdr3_aa: CASSKDSRMGGLFF
v_call: TRBV9; j_call: TRBJ1-5; d_call: -; clone_size: -; cdr3_nt: TGTGCCAGCAGCGTAGCGGGCGAGGGCAATCAGCCCCAGCATTTT; cdr3_aa: CASSVAGEGNQPQHF
v_call: TRBV15; j_call: TRBJ1-2; d_call: -; clone_size: -; cdr3_nt: TGTGCCACCAGCAGAGATAGCAGAAACTATGGCTACACCTTC; cdr3_aa: CATSRDSRNYGYTF
v_call: TRBV18; j_call: TRBJ1-5; d_call: -; clone_size: -; cdr3_nt: TGTGCCAGCGGGACGGACGTGGATCAGCCCCAGCATTTT; cdr3_aa: CASGTDVDQPQHF
v_call: TRBV28; j_call: TRBJ2-1; d_call: TRBD2; clone_size: -; cdr3_nt: TGTGCCAGCAGTCCCGGGACTAGGGAGTTCTTC; cdr3_aa: CASSPGTREFF
v_call: TRBV2; j_call: TRBJ1-5; d_call: -; clone_size: -; cdr3_nt: TGTGCCAGCAGTGAAGAACGTCGGACGAATCAGCCCCAGCATTTT; cdr3_aa: CASSEERRTNQPQHF
v_call: TRBV7-9; j_call: TRBJ2-7; d_call: TRBD1; clone_size: -; cdr3_nt: TGTGCCAGCAGCCGCGGGACAGGGAGCGAGCAGTACTTC; cdr3_aa: CASSRGTGSEQYF
v_call: TRBV28; j_call: TRBJ2-7; d_call: TRBD1; clone_size: -; cdr3_nt: TGTGCCAGCAGTGCCCCCGGGACAGGGTCCTACGAGCAGTACTTC; cdr3_aa: CASSAPGTGSYEQYF
v_call: TRBV5-4; j_call: TRBJ1-1; d_call: -; clone_size: few; cdr3_nt: TGTGCCAGCAGCTTGGGGGTGAACACTGAAGCTTTCTTT; cdr3_aa: CASSLGVNTEAFF
v_call: TRBV19; j_call: TRBJ2-5; d_call: TRBD1; clone_size: -; cdr3_nt: TGTGCCAGTAGGACTCGGACAGGGGGAGAGACCCAGTACTTC; cdr3_aa: CASRTRTGGETQYF
v_call: TRBV6-6; j_call: TRBJ1-1; d_call: -; clone_size: -; cdr3_nt: TGTGCCACATGGGGGGAGAAGAACACTGAAGCTTTCTTT; cdr3_aa: CATWGEKNTEAFF
v_call: TRBV2; j_call: TRBJ2-3; d_call: -; clone_size: -; cdr3_nt: TGTGCCAGCGGAACTAATACGCAGTATTTT; cdr3_aa: CASGTNTQYF
v_call: TRBV7-2; j_call: TRBJ1-6; d_call: -; clone_size: -; cdr3_nt: TGTGCCAGCAGCTTAAGTGGTGATTCACCCCTCCACTTT; cdr3_aa: CASSLSGDSPLHF
v_call: TRBV4-2; j_call: TRBJ1-5; d_call: -; clone_size: -; cdr3_nt: TGTGCCAGCAGCCAAGATTTTAGGTATAGCAATCAGCCCCAGCATTTT; cdr3_aa: CASSQDFRYSNQPQHF
v_call: TRBV9; j_call: TRBJ2-2; d_call: TRBD1; clone_size: -; cdr3_nt: TGTGCCAGCAGCGTAGGGACAGGGAACACCGGGGAGCTGTTTTTT; cdr3_aa: CASSVGTGNTGELFF
v_call: TRBV28; j_call: TRBJ2-3; d_call: -; clone_size: -; cdr3_nt: TGTGCCAGCAGTTTATCCGTCTTAAAAGATACGCAGTATTTT; cdr3_aa: CASSLSVLKDTQYF
v_call: TRBV6-5; j_call: TRBJ1-5; d_call: -; clone_size: -; cdr3_nt: TGTGCCAGCAGTTACACCGGGAATCAGCCCCAGCATTTT; cdr3_aa: CASSYTGNQPQHF
v_call: TRBV5-4; j_call: TRBJ1-2; d_call: -; clone_size: -; cdr3_nt: TGTGCCAGCAGCTTGTTGACGTCCTCGGACTATGGCTACACCTTC; cdr3_aa: CASSLLTSSDYGYTF
v_call: TRBV29-1; j_call: TRBJ2-7; d_call: TRBD1; clone_size: -; cdr3_nt: TGCAGCGTTGAACAGGGGGCGCAGAACGAGCAGTACTTC; cdr3_aa: CSVEQGAQNEQYF
v_call: TRBV9; j_call: TRBJ2-3; d_call: TRBD2; clone_size: -; cdr3_nt: TGTGCCAGCAGCGTCAGCGGGAGGGCCTCAGATACGCAGTATTTT; cdr3_aa: CASSVSGRASDTQYF
v_call: TRBV2; j_call: TRBJ2-2; d_call: -; clone_size: -; cdr3_nt: TGTGCCAGCAGTCGCCTAGTGAACACCGGGGAGCTGTTTTTT; cdr3_aa: CASSRLVNTGELFF
v_call: TRBV7-2; j_call: TRBJ2-7; d_call: TRBD1; clone_size: -; cdr3_nt: TGTGCCAGCAGCCCCCGACCGGGACAGGGAACCTACGAGCAGTACTTC; cdr3_aa: CASSPRPGQGTYEQYF
v_call: TRBV4-1; j_call: TRBJ1-1; d_call: -; clone_size: -; cdr3_nt: TGCGCCAGCAGCCAAGATGGGACCTCTAGGGCTGAAGCTTTCTTT; cdr3_aa: CASSQDGTSRAEAFF
v_call: TRBV5-1; j_call: TRBJ1-1; d_call: -; clone_size: -; cdr3_nt: TGCGCCAGCAGCCAAGGGGAGAACACTGAAGCTTTCTTT; cdr3_aa: CASSQGENTEAFF
v_call: TRBV19; j_call: TRBJ1-5; d_call: -; clone_size: -; cdr3_nt: TGTGCCAGTAGGTTTTTAGATCAGCCCCAGCATTTT; cdr3_aa: CASRFLDQPQHF
v_call: TRBV28; j_call: TRBJ1-4; d_call: TRBD1; clone_size: -; cdr3_nt: TGTGCCAGCGGGGGACAGGGGGCAGGCGATGAAAAACTGTTTTTT; cdr3_aa: CASGGQGAGDEKLFF
v_call: TRBV5-1; j_call: TRBJ2-7; d_call: -; clone_size: -; cdr3_nt: TGCGCCAGCAGCCAAGGGACATCGACCTACGAGCAGTACTTC; cdr3_aa: CASSQGTSTYEQYF
v_call: TRBV19; j_call: TRBJ2-3; d_call: -; clone_size: once; cdr3_nt: TGTGCCAGTAGTATAGAGACTCCGGCTGGCACAGATACGCAGTATTTT; cdr3_aa: CASSIETPAGTDTQYF
v_call: TRBV5-1; j_call: TRBJ2-7; d_call: -; clone_size: -; cdr3_nt: TGCGCCAGCAGCCAAGCCCTACAGGGTAGTGAGCAGTACTTC; cdr3_aa: CASSQALQGSEQYF
v_call: TRBV19; j_call: TRBJ2-2; d_call: TRBD1; clone_size: -; cdr3_nt: TGTGCCAGTAGACACGGACAGGGAGGCACCGGGGAGCTGTTTTTT; cdr3_aa: CASRHGQGGTGELFF
v_call: TRBV18; j_call: TRBJ2-7; d_call: -; clone_size: few; cdr3_nt: TGTGCCAGCTCACCAACAGGCACCTACGAGCAGTACTTC; cdr3_aa: CASSPTGTYEQYF
v_call: TRBV7-2; j_call: TRBJ1-5; d_call: -; clone_size: once; cdr3_nt: TGTGCCAGCAGCGACGCGAGAGGGAATCAGCCCCAGCATTTT; cdr3_aa: CASSDARGNQPQHF
v_call: TRBV6-5; j_call: TRBJ2-7; d_call: -; clone_size: -; cdr3_nt: TGTGCCAGCAGTCGAATCTACGAGCAGTACTTC; cdr3_aa: CASSRIYEQYF
v_call: TRBV6-6; j_call: TRBJ1-2; d_call: -; clone_size: -; cdr3_nt: TGTGCCAGCGGGTGGACAGTTCATGGCTACACCTTC; cdr3_aa: CASGWTVHGYTF
v_call: TRBV7-2; j_call: TRBJ2-3; d_call: -; clone_size: -; cdr3_nt: TGTGCCAGCAGCTTAGTAGGGACGGCGTTGACAGCAGATACGCAGTATTTT; cdr3_aa: CASSLVGTALTADTQYF
v_call: TRBV28; j_call: TRBJ1-3; d_call: -; clone_size: -; cdr3_nt: TGTGCCAGCAATCTTGCGGCGGGGGCTGGAAACACCATATATTTT; cdr3_aa: CASNLAAGAGNTIYF
v_call: TRBV7-6; j_call: TRBJ2-5; d_call: TRBD2; clone_size: -; cdr3_nt: TGTGTTCCGGTAGGCGGGAGGGGGGGGGAGACCCAGTACTTC; cdr3_aa: CVPVGGRGGETQYF
v_call: TRBV5-1; j_call: TRBJ1-3; d_call: TRBD1; clone_size: -; cdr3_nt: TGCGCCAGCAGCTTAGCGACAGGGGGGACTGGAAACACCATATATTTT; cdr3_aa: CASSLATGGTGNTIYF
v_call: TRBV29-1; j_call: TRBJ2-5; d_call: -; clone_size: -; cdr3_nt: TGCAGCGTTGGAGGGCAAGAGACCCAGTACTTC; cdr3_aa: CSVGGQETQYF
v_call: TRBV5-1; j_call: TRBJ2-2; d_call: -; clone_size: -; cdr3_nt: TGCGCCAGCACCAGAGGCGGGAACACCGGGGAGCTGTTTTTT; cdr3_aa: CASTRGGNTGELFF
v_call: TRBV5-1; j_call: TRBJ2-3; d_call: -; clone_size: -; cdr3_nt: TGCGCCAGCAGCTTGGGCTCGGACGGGAACTCAGATACGCAGTATTTT; cdr3_aa: CASSLGSDGNSDTQYF
v_call: TRBV4-2; j_call: TRBJ2-7; d_call: -; clone_size: -; cdr3_nt: TGTGCCAGCAGCCAAGATACACGGGGGGCATACGAGCAGTACTTC; cdr3_aa: CASSQDTRGAYEQYF
v_call: TRBV9; j_call: TRBJ2-7; d_call: TRBD2; clone_size: -; cdr3_nt: TGTGCCAGCAGCCCTACGGGGACTAGCCCCTACGAGCAGTACTTC; cdr3_aa: CASSPTGTSPYEQYF
v_call: TRBV10-3; j_call: TRBJ2-3; d_call: -; clone_size: -; cdr3_nt: TGTGCCATCAGTGAGTCGAACACAGATACGCAGTATTTT; cdr3_aa: CAISESNTDTQYF
v_call: TRBV5-1; j_call: TRBJ2-3; d_call: -; clone_size: -; cdr3_nt: TGCGCCAGCAGCTTGGGGACAGACCGATTCACAGATACGCAGTATTTT; cdr3_aa: CASSLGTDRFTDTQYF
v_call: TRBV18; j_call: TRBJ2-7; d_call: TRBD1; clone_size: -; cdr3_nt: TGTGCCAGCTCACGGGAACAGGGGTACGAGCAGTACTTC; cdr3_aa: CASSREQGYEQYF
v_call: TRBV6-5; j_call: TRBJ1-1; d_call: TRBD1; clone_size: -; cdr3_nt: TGTGCCAGCAGTTCCGGGACAGCGAACACTGAAGCTTTCTTT; cdr3_aa: CASSSGTANTEAFF